A selection of T cell receptor beta chains follows, all from one sample in a study of control samples from healthy donors and cancer patients. Method: immunoSEQ multiplex PCR; TCRdb's copy keeps in-frame clones and lacks some. This sample has 95,000 to 150,000 clones, with approximately 90% found just once. Sequences were obtained from blood. These receptors were obtained from a woman between 18 and 29 years old in good health. Each CDR3 is given with its conserved first and last residue. D genes are given only for firm matches. Clone size, where shown, is once, few, many, or a class for clones that have expanded.

>.|TRBV28|TRBJ2-7|.
CASKVSSSYEQYF
TGTGCCAGCAAAGTCTCGAGCTCCTACGAGCAGTACTTC
>.|TRBV28|TRBJ1-3|.
CASSSLGGFSGNTIYF
TGTGCCAGCAGTTCCCTGGGTGGGTTCTCTGGAAACACCATATATTTT
>.|TRBV6-6|TRBJ1-2|.
CATKGSSWYGYTF
TGTGCCACCAAAGGGAGTTCTTGGTATGGCTACACCTTC
>.|TRBV7-9|TRBJ2-7|.
CASSLGGEGYEQYF
TGTGCCAGCAGCTTAGGGGGGGAAGGCTACGAGCAGTACTTC
>TRBD1|TRBV28|TRBJ1-2|.
CASSLGGTGANYGYTF
TGTGCCAGCAGTTTAGGTGGGACAGGCGCTAACTATGGCTACACCTTC
>.|TRBV7-8|TRBJ2-7|once
CASSLARGRTYEQYF
TGTGCCAGCAGCTTAGCGCGGGGCAGAACCTACGAGCAGTACTTC
>.|TRBV7-9|TRBJ1-5|.
CASSLKNMRDIGNQPQHF
TGTGCCAGCAGCCTAAAAAATATGCGGGACATCGGCAATCAGCCCCAGCATTTT
>.|TRBV7-9|TRBJ1-6|.
CASSLQGSRGSPLHF
TGTGCCAGCAGCTTACAGGGCTCAAGAGGGTCACCCCTCCACTTT
>.|TRBV5-6|TRBJ2-7|.
CASSIPGEEQYF
TGTGCCAGCAGCATCCCCGGCGAGGAGCAGTACTTC
>TRBD2|TRBV7-2|TRBJ2-5|.
CASSVGLAQRTQYF
TGTGCCAGCTCTGTGGGACTAGCCCAAAGGACCCAGTACTTC
>TRBD1|TRBV9|TRBJ2-3|.
CASSVGVGGGTDTQYF
TGTGCCAGCAGCGTAGGCGTAGGGGGCGGCACAGATACGCAGTATTTT
>TRBD2|TRBV5-5|TRBJ2-1|.
CASRLGLAGDNEQFF
TGTGCCAGCAGACTGGGACTAGCGGGAGACAATGAGCAGTTCTTC
>.|TRBV4-2|TRBJ2-5|.
CASSQDKGGVGETQYF
TGTGCCAGCAGCCAAGATAAAGGAGGGGTTGGGGAGACCCAGTACTTC
>.|TRBV27|TRBJ2-2|.
CASSLSDDRNTGELFF
TGTGCCAGCAGTTTATCCGACGACAGGAACACCGGGGAGCTGTTTTTT
>TRBD2|TRBV4-1|TRBJ2-7|.
CASRQTLSGRFYEQYF
TGCGCCAGCAGACAAACTCTTAGCGGGAGATTCTACGAGCAGTACTTC
>TRBD1|TRBV4-3|TRBJ1-1|.
CASSHPGATGAGDTEAFF
TGCGCCAGCAGCCACCCGGGGGCGACAGGGGCAGGGGACACTGAAGCTTTCTTT
>TRBD2|TRBV28|TRBJ2-1|.
CASCEGMGEGPYNEQFF
TGTGCCAGCTGCGAGGGGATGGGGGAGGGCCCGTACAATGAGCAGTTCTTC
>TRBD2|TRBV3-1/TRBV3-2|TRBJ2-7|.
CASSQDVGLAGVYEQYF
TGTGCCAGCAGCCAAGACGTTGGACTAGCGGGAGTCTACGAGCAGTACTTC
>.|TRBV25-1|TRBJ2-7|.
CASSDSRFYYEQYF
TGTGCCAGCAGTGATTCCCGTTTTTACTACGAGCAGTACTTC
>TRBD2|TRBV12-5|TRBJ2-7|.
CASGGGSPYEQYF
TGTGCTAGTGGGGGCGGGAGTCCCTACGAGCAGTACTTC
>TRBD2|TRBV5-1|TRBJ2-7|once
CASKGGGVGPNEQYF
TGCGCCAGCAAGGGCGGGGGGGTAGGCCCCAACGAGCAGTACTTC
>TRBD1|TRBV28|TRBJ1-1|.
CATSPMRGQENTEAFF
TGTGCCACCTCCCCGATGCGGGGACAGGAAAACACTGAAGCTTTCTTT
>.|TRBV7-2|TRBJ2-7|once
CASSFQQGYEQYF
TGTGCCAGCAGCTTCCAACAGGGCTACGAGCAGTACTTC
>TRBD2|TRBV3-1/TRBV3-2|TRBJ2-1|.
CASSPSGRGQFF
TGTGCCAGCTCCCCTAGCGGGAGGGGGCAGTTCTTC
>.|TRBV3-1/TRBV3-2|TRBJ2-2|.
CASSLRGLDGELFF
TGTGCCAGCAGCCTTCGGGGGCTTGACGGGGAGCTGTTTTTT
>.|TRBV5-1|TRBJ1-6|.
CASRAPGRDSPLHF
TGCGCCAGCAGGGCCCCCGGGCGAGATTCACCCCTCCACTTT
>.|TRBV6-5|TRBJ2-5|once
CASSYVHAETQYF
TGTGCCAGCAGTTACGTGCATGCGGAGACCCAGTACTTC
>.|TRBV28|TRBJ2-1|.
CASSFSHHYNEQFF
TGTGCCAGCAGTTTTTCCCACCACTACAATGAGCAGTTCTTC
>TRBD1|TRBV6-6|TRBJ1-2|.
CASRDRTGGFGYTF
TGTGCCAGCAGGGATCGGACAGGGGGTTTTGGCTACACCTTC
>.|TRBV24-1|TRBJ2-5|.
CATSDFVGGPAGLYQETQYF
TGTGCCACCAGTGATTTTGTGGGGGGCCCGGCGGGGCTGTACCAAGAGACCCAGTACTTC
>TRBD2|TRBV7-2|TRBJ2-3|.
CASSFLAGDTDTQYF
TGTGCCAGCAGCTTTCTAGCGGGGGACACAGATACGCAGTATTTT
>.|TRBV3-1/TRBV3-2|TRBJ1-5|.
CASSLPKWKFSNQPQHF
TGTGCCAGCAGCTTACCGAAGTGGAAGTTTAGCAATCAGCCCCAGCATTTT
>TRBD1|TRBV28|TRBJ2-7|.
CASSITTGDYEQYF
TGTGCCAGCAGCATAACGACAGGGGACTACGAGCAGTACTTC
>TRBD2|TRBV5-4|TRBJ2-1|.
CASSHPSGGRGITYNEQFF
TGTGCCAGCAGCCATCCTAGCGGGGGCCGGGGCATAACCTACAATGAGCAGTTCTTC
>.|TRBV2|TRBJ2-5|.
CASSEDRGARYF
TGTGCCAGCAGTGAAGATCGGGGGGCGAGGTACTTC
>.|TRBV6-5|TRBJ1-2|few
CASSYLNGGYTF
TGTGCCAGCAGTTACCTTAACGGGGGCTACACCTTC
>.|TRBV5-4|TRBJ2-2|many
CASSPTSNTGELFF
TGTGCCAGCAGCCCAACTTCGAACACCGGGGAGCTGTTTTTT
>.|TRBV5-5|TRBJ1-2|.
CASSPIGDGVISSNYGYTF
TGTGCCAGCAGCCCAATTGGGGACGGAGTAATCTCCTCTAACTATGGCTACACCTTC
>.|TRBV2|TRBJ2-5|.
CASSPGEGVGETQYF
TGTGCCAGCAGTCCCGGGGAGGGGGTAGGAGAGACCCAGTACTTC
>TRBD1|TRBV5-6|TRBJ1-1|.
CASSLVQGAEAFF
TGTGCCAGCAGCTTGGTTCAGGGGGCCGAAGCTTTCTTT
>TRBD1|TRBV7-9|TRBJ2-2|.
CASSLYWTGDTGELFF
TGTGCCAGCAGCTTATATTGGACAGGGGACACCGGGGAGCTGTTTTTT
>.|TRBV7-9|TRBJ2-7|.
CASSLGVGEQYF
TGTGCCAGCAGCTTAGGGGTAGGGGAGCAGTACTTC
>TRBD2|TRBV11-1|TRBJ2-5|.
CASSSTSGGAGTQYF
TGTGCCAGCAGCTCGACTAGCGGGGGGGCAGGGACCCAGTACTTC
>TRBD1|TRBV7-2|TRBJ1-5|.
CASSLRQGGNQPQHF
TGTGCCAGCAGCTTGCGACAGGGGGGCAATCAGCCCCAGCATTTT
>.|TRBV29-1|TRBJ2-3|.
CSVLTSMDIGDTQYF
TGCAGCGTTTTAACTAGCATGGACATAGGGGATACGCAGTATTTT
>.|TRBV7-3|TRBJ2-3|.
CASSSAGRVTDTQYF
TGTGCCAGCAGCTCAGCGGGTCGTGTCACAGATACGCAGTATTTT
>.|TRBV20-1|TRBJ1-2|.
CSASSGPYGYTF
TGCAGTGCTAGTTCAGGTCCCTATGGCTACACCTTC
>TRBD1|TRBV5-1|TRBJ1-6|.
CASSLDPRGHNSPLHF
TGCGCCAGCAGCTTGGATCCCAGGGGGCATAATTCACCCCTCCACTTT
>.|TRBV30|TRBJ2-7|.
CAWSYGAYEQYF
TGTGCCTGGAGTTACGGGGCCTACGAGCAGTACTTC
>.|TRBV3-1/TRBV3-2|TRBJ1-4|.
CASSQRKTSRGRGEKLFF
TGTGCCAGCAGCCAGCGGAAGACTTCTAGGGGTAGAGGGGAAAAACTGTTTTTT
>TRBD1|TRBV28|TRBJ1-4|.
CASSLLPGTGSDWSEKLFF
TGTGCCAGCAGTCTCCTTCCCGGGACAGGGAGTGATTGGAGTGAAAAACTGTTTTTT
>TRBD1|TRBV5-1|TRBJ1-1|.
CASSSGTGQGVTFF
TGCGCCAGCAGCTCTGGAACGGGACAGGGCGTAACTTTCTTT
>.|TRBV7-8|TRBJ2-7|.
CASSAWGLAYEQYF
TGTGCCAGCAGCGCCTGGGGGCTAGCCTACGAGCAGTACTTC
>.|TRBV9|TRBJ1-1|.
CASSVAQGLNTEAFF
TGTGCCAGCAGCGTAGCCCAGGGCCTGAACACTGAAGCTTTCTTT
>.|TRBV7-2|TRBJ2-2|.
CASSDIGTGELFF
TGTGCCAGCAGCGACATTGGCACCGGGGAGCTGTTTTTT